The present TCR beta chain was sequenced within a study of cytomegalovirus exposure and HLA in healthy donors. In the PCR, 60 Vbeta and 13 Jbeta primers were used. TCRdb's copy holds only in-frame clones and misses some; the assay was immunoSEQ multiplex PCR. The sample holds 140,000 or so clones, roughly three fifths seen once. The TCR sequence derives from a male donor in good health and CMV-seronegative. The source material was PBMCs.

CDR3 in DNA: TGTGCCAGCAGCCCTGAGACAAGCCCCTCCTACGAGCAGTACTTC. Residues: CASSPETSPSYEQYF. The genes are TRBV11-1 and TRBJ2-7; D gene uncertain. The CDR3 contains 15 residues. Trimming pared 5 bases from V and 0 bases from J, leaving 14 bases between. The germline V gene has CDR1 SGHAT and CDR2 FQDESV (reference sequence).